This T cell receptor beta chain was sequenced during a study of blood T cell repertoires in COVID-19. On the study more broadly: Samples came from the United States, Italy and Spain, spanning acute and convalescent COVID-19. T cells, B-cell-depleted T cells, or PBMCs provided the cDNA or gDNA that served as material.

Original handling: By means of reference gene primer amplification, nucleated cell counts were estimated. Profiling relied on immunoSEQ multiplex PCR, and the TCRdb table lists in-frame clones only, not all of them. The V and J calls and clone size come from that table; D and trimming were worked out from the DNA. The sample includes roughly 150,000 clones, around 83% of them seen just once. The clonotype was recovered from a man between 65 and 80 years old who had recovered from COVID-19. Specimen: peripheral blood.

CDR3 sequence (DNA): TGTGCCAGCAGCGCCCGGGGGGTGTCATCCTACAATGAGCAGTTCTTC. It encodes CASSARGVSSYNEQFF. This chain uses TRBV5-6 with TRBJ2-1; 7 bases match TRBD2. J was trimmed by 1 base and V by 4 bases; bases with no gene match: 8. The CDR3 has 16 residues. Germline CDR1 and CDR2: SGHDT and YYEEEE.